Shown below are 3 T cell receptor beta chains from a single sample sequenced in a study of response to subunit inactivated influenza vaccine. Each CDR3 protein is one row after TCRdb ran MiXCR on the RT-PCR reads. Of fewer than 400,000 distinct CDR3 sequences in the sample, around a fifth were seen once. The source was PBMCs from blood, collected about 20 months after vaccination. The receptors derive from a man between 45 and 75 years old who received an inactivated influenza vaccine.

This chain joins TRBV6-2 or TRBV6-3 and TRBJ2-1, with 7 bases identical to TRBD1. This CDR3 has 15 residues. Germline lookup yields CDR1 MNHEY and CDR2 SVGEGT. Trimming cost V 2 bases and J 3 bases; bases outside gene matches: 4. In nucleotides, the CDR3 is TGTGCCAGCAGTTACAGGACAGGTAGCTACAATGAGCAGTTCTTC. This codes for CASSYRTGSYNEQFF.

This clonotype was picked up a small number of times. The chain couples TRBV12-3 or TRBV12-4 to TRBJ1-3; 8 bases fit TRBD1. The CDR3 consists of 16 residues. V was clipped by 6 bases and J by 4 bases; unmatched bases: 11. The CDR3 DNA is TGTGCCAGCAGATTCCAGGGGGCGCTTTCCGGAAACACCATATATTTT. Translation: CASRFQGALSGNTIYF.

There are a few counts of this clonotype. The chain couples TRBV4-1 to TRBJ1-4; 9 positions match TRBD1. Germline V gene sequence: CDR1 MGHRA, CDR2 YSYEKL. V dropped 4 bases and J dropped 8; count of bases not matched to a gene: 14. The CDR3 loop spans 17 amino acids. The CDR3: CASSPPGTGSKGEKLFF. Written as DNA, the CDR3 is TGCGCCAGCAGCCCCCCGGGGACAGGGAGCAAGGGGGAAAAACTGTTTTTT.